This T cell receptor beta chain was obtained from a study of T cell responses to AZD1222 COVID-19 vaccine. Study findings and constraints: Repertoire samples came only from after the peak T cell response. Close to half of all spike-specific TCRs reportedly target regions of the variants that are unmutated. With dominance at 160-218 and 743-854, vaccine-associated CD4 TCRs spanned spike. Mostly white British, mostly female donors; authors suggested clonal diversity may be underestimated.

Sequenced by immunoSEQ multiplex PCR; TCRdb stores in-frame clones only, minus some. The data contain around 160,000 clones, 85% to 95% of them singletons. The CDR3 has 13 residues. V lost 7 bases, J lost 8 bases, and 15 bases lay in between. Germline V gene lookup returns CDR1 LNHDA and CDR2 SQIVND (reference sequence). As to this clone: The antigen remains unidentified.

The TCR sequence derives from an adult who received the AZD1222 COVID-19 vaccine. This material consisted of peripheral blood, taken 28 days after the second AZD1222 dose. V gene TRBV19 combines with J gene TRBJ2-1; D not resolved. The CDR3 DNA sequence: TGTGCCAGTACCCTGGCCCTGGGCTATGAGCAGTTCTTC. This sequence encodes CASTLALGYEQFF.